The present T cell receptor beta chain was sequenced within a study of T cell responses to AZD1222 COVID-19 vaccine. V lost 4 bases to trimming and J lost 9 bases; unmatched junction nucleotides: 5. This CDR3 has 15 amino acids. In germline, CDR1 is LNHNV, CDR2 YYDKDF (reference sequence). The assay was immunoSEQ multiplex PCR, and TCRdb's table has in-frame clones only and misses some. The sample contains more than 95,000 clones, 84% of which appear only once. V and J are TRBV15 and TRBJ2-1; TRBD2 matches at 14 bases. Sequenced here: peripheral blood, sampled 28 days after the second AZD1222 dose. The receptor's source is an adult who received the AZD1222 COVID-19 vaccine. The CDR3 sequence is CATSKLGLAGGEQFF. Here the CDR3 DNA reads TGTGCCACCAGCAAACTTGGACTAGCGGGGGGTGAGCAGTTCTTC.